The 5 T cell receptor beta chains in this list originate from one sample, sequenced in a study of Ad26.COV2.S vaccination and SARS-CoV-2 variants. Clones were read by immunoSEQ multiplex PCR, and TCRdb kept only the in-frame ones, dropping some. Of about 470,000 clones detected, 90% appear once; the ten largest clones hold more than 3.5%. The treatment denotes: around 19 received Ad26.COV2.S at low or high dose, single or two shots; several received placebo; per-sample allocation not given. Specimens were obtained on day 63 following the first vaccine or placebo injection. The sample consisted of peripheral blood, taken in a trial of Ad26.COV2.S vaccine versus placebo. The receptors shown here come from a person between 18 and 59 years old who received the Ad26.COV2.S COVID-19 vaccine or a placebo.

The gene calls are TRBV5-6 and TRBJ2-1, with 8 nucleotides matching TRBD1. After removal of 4 bases from V and 4 bases from J, the junction contained 10 bases not matched to a gene. CDR3 length equals 16 residues. The V gene's germline CDR1 is SGHDT and CDR2 YYEEEE. The DNA for the CDR3 is TGTGCCAGCAGCGACCGCGGGAACAGGGGGTACAATGAGCAGTTCTTC. Translating gives CASSDRGNRGYNEQFF.

The chain employs TRBV7-8 and TRBJ1-1; no clear D. Trimming took off 2 bases at V and 0 bases at J, with 13 bases between the two ends. This CDR3 has 16 residues. Germline loops: CDR1 SGHVS, CDR2 FQNEAQ. The CDR3, as DNA: TGTGCCAGCAGCTTATATTCTTTGCAGATGAACACTGAAGCTTTCTTT. Protein: CASSLYSLQMNTEAFF.

This chain links TRBV28 with TRBJ1-5, with D unclear. Germline CDR1 MDHEN, CDR2 SYDVKM. CDR3 length equals 16 residues. V lost 3 bases, J lost 0 bases, and 12 bases lay in between. CDR3 nucleotide sequence: TGTGCCAGCAGTTTGGATAGACGCAATAGCAATCAGCCCCAGCATTTT. It specifies CASSLDRRNSNQPQHF.

The V and J genes are TRBV27 and TRBJ2-2; a possible D gene is TRBD2 (6 bases). CDR1 and CDR2 (germline): MNHEY, SMNVEV (reference sequence). Trimming pared 5 bases from V and 5 bases from J, leaving 18 bases between. The CDR3 runs to 16 residues. The CDR3 spells CASSPPWGVGTGELFF. The CDR3, as DNA: TGTGCCAGCAGTCCGCCCTGGGGGGTTGGGACCGGGGAGCTGTTTTTT.

The chain joins TRBV27 to TRBJ2-7, with 7 nucleotides matching TRBD1. The CDR3 spans 13 residues. V was clipped by 6 bases and J by 0 bases; unmatched bases: 2. Germline values: CDR1 MNHEY, CDR2 SMNVEV (reference sequence). As DNA, the CDR3 is TGTGCCAGCAGCCAGGGGGACTCCTACGAGCAGTACTTC. Translation: CASSQGDSYEQYF.